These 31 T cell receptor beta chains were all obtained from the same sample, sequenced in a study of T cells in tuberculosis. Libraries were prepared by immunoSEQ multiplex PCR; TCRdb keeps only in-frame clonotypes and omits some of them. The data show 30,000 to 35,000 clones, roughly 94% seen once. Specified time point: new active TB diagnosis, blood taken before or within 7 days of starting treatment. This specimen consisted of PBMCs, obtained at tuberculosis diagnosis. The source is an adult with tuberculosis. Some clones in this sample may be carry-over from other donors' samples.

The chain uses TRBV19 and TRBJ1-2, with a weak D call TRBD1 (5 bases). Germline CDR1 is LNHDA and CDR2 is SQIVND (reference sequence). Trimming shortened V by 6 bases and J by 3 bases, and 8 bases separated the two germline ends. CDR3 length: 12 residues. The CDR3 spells CASSRGDYGYTF. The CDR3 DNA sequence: TGTGCCAGTAGCCGGGGGGACTATGGCTACACCTTC.

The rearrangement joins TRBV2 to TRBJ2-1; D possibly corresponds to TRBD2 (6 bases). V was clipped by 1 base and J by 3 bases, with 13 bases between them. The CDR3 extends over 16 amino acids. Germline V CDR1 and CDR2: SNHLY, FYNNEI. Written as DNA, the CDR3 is TGTGCCAGCAGTGAAGGGGGTAGCGGTAACTACAATGAGCAGTTCTTC. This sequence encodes CASSEGGSGNYNEQFF.

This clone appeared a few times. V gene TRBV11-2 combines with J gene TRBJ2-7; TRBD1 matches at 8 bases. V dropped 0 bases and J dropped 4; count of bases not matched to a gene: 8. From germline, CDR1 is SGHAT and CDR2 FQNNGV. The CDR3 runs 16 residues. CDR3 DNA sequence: TGTGCCAGCAGCTTAGAGGGCAGGGGGCTTTTGTACGAGCAGTACTTC. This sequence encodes CASSLEGRGLLYEQYF.

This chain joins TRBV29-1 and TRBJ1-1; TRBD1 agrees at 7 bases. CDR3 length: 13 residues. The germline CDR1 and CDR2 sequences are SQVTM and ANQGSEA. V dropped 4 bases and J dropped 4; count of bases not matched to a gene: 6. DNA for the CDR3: TGCAGCGTTGGGGCCAGGGGGGTCACTGAAGCTTTCTTT. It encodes CSVGARGVTEAFF.

Here the CDR3 DNA reads TGTGCCAGCAGCCAAGATCTCTCAGGGACAGGGGGTTATGGAGCTTTCTTT. Amino acid sequence: CASSQDLSGTGGYGAFF. J is TRBJ1-1 and V is TRBV4-2; 11 positions match TRBD1. The trim removed 0 bases at V and 10 bases at J, leaving 13 bases unmatched. CDR1 is LGHNA, CDR2 YNFKEQ, per germline. The CDR3 is made up of 17 amino acids.

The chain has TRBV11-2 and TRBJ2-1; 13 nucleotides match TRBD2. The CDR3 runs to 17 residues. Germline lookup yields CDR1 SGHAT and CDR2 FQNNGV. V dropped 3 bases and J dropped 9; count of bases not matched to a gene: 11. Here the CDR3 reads CASSFPTSGGARIEQFF. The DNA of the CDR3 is TGTGCCAGCAGCTTCCCAACTAGCGGGGGGGCAAGAATTGAGCAGTTCTTC.

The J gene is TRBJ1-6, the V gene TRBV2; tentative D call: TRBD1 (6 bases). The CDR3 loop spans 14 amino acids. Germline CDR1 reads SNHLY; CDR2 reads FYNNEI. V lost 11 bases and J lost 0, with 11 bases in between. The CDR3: CAGQDSSYNSPLHF. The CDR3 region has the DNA TGTGCCGGTCAGGACAGCTCCTATAATTCACCCCTCCACTTT.

CDR3 DNA sequence: TGTGCCACGTTAACCCGCGGGGGGACCGGGGAGCTGTTTTTT. Residues: CATLTRGGTGELFF. V is TRBV6-1 and J is TRBJ2-2, with 8 bases fitting TRBD2. The CDR3 has 14 amino acids. Germline CDR1 and CDR2: MNHNS and SASEGT. J lost 5 bases, V lost 10 bases, and 9 bases had no gene match.

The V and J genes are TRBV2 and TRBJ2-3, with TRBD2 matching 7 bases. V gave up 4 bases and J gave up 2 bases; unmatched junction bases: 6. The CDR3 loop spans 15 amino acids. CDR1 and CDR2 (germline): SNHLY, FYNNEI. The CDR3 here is CASSVAGDVTDTQYF. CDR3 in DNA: TGTGCCAGCAGTGTCGCGGGGGATGTCACAGATACGCAGTATTTT.

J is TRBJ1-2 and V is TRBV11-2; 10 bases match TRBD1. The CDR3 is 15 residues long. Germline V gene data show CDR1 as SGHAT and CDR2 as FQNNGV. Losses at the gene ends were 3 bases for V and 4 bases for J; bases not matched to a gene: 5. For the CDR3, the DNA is TGTGCCAGCAGCTTCCGGACAGGGGGATTCTATGGCTACACCTTC. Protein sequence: CASSFRTGGFYGYTF.

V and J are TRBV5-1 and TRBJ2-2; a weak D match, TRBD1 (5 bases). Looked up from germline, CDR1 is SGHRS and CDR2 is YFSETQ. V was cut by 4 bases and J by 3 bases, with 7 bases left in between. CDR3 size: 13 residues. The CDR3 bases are TGCGCCAGCAGCCAGGGATACACCGGGGAGCTGTTTTTT. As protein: CASSQGYTGELFF.

CDR3 protein: CASSLGGQGFNEQFF. For the CDR3, the DNA is TGTGCCAGCAGCTTGGGGGGACAGGGGTTCAATGAGCAGTTCTTC. V and J are TRBV5-5 and TRBJ2-1; 10 bases agree with TRBD1. The V gene end was trimmed by 0 bases and the J gene end by 6 bases; junction bases not matched to a gene: 3. Germline V gives CDR1 SGHKS, CDR2 YYEKEE (reference sequence). The CDR3 is 15 residues long.

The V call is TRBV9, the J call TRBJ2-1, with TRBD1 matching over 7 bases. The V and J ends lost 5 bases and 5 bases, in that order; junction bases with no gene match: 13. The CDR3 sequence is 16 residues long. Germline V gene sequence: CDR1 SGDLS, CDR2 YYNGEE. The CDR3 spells CASSMISTGANNEQFF. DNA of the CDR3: TGTGCCAGCAGTATGATCAGTACAGGGGCGAACAATGAGCAGTTCTTC.

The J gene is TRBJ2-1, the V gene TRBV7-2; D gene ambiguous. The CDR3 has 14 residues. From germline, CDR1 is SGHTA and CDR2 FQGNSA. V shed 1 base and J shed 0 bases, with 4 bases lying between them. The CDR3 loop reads CASSLGGSYNEQFF. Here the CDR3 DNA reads TGTGCCAGCAGCTTAGGCGGCTCCTACAATGAGCAGTTCTTC.

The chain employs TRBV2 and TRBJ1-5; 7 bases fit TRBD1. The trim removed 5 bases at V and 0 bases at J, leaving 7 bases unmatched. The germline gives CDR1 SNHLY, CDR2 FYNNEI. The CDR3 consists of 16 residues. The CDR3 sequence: CASSLGQSYSNQPQHF. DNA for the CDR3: TGTGCCAGCAGTCTGGGACAGTCCTATAGCAATCAGCCCCAGCATTTT.

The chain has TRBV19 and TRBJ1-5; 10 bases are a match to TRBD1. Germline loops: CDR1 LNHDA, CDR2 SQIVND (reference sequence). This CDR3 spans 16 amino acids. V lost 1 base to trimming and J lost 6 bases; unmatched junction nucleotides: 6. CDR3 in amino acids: CASSIATGGGGQPQHF. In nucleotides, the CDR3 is TGTGCCAGTAGTATAGCGACAGGGGGCGGAGGTCAGCCCCAGCATTTT. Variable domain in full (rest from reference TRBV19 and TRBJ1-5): DGGITQSPKYLFRKEGQNVTLSCEQNLNHDAMYWYRQDPGQGLRLIYYSQIVNDFQKGDIAEGYSVSREKKESFPLTVTSAQKNPTAFYLCASSIATGGGGQPQHFGDGTRLSIL.

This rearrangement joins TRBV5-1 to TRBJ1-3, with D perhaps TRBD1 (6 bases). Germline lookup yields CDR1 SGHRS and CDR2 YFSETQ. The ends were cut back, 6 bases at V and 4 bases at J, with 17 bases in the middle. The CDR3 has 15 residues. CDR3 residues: CASTADTGSGNTIYF. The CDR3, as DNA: TGCGCCAGCACCGCCGATACAGGGTCAGGAAACACCATATATTTT.

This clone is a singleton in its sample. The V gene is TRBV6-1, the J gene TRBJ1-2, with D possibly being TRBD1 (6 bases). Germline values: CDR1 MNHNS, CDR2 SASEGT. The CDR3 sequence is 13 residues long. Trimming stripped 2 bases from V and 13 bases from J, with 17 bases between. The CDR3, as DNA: TGTGCCAGCAGTGAATATATGGGGGCCGAGCTCACCTTC. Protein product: CASSEYMGAELTF.

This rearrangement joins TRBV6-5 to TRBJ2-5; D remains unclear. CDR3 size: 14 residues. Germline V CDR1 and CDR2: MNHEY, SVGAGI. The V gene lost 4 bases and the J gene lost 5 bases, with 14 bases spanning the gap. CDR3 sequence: CASSSASLRETQYF. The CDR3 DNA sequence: TGTGCCAGCAGTTCCGCGAGTCTCCGGGAGACCCAGTACTTC.

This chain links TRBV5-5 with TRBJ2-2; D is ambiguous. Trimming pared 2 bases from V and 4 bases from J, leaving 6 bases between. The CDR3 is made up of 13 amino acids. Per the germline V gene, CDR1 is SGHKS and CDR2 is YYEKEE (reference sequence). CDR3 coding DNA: TGTGCCAGCAGCTTTCGCAGCACCGGGGAGCTGTTTTTT. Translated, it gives CASSFRSTGELFF.

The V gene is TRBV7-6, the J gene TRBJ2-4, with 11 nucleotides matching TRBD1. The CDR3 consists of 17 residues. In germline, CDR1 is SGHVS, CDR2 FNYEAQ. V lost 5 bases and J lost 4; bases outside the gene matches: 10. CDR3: CASSRDRGMVGKNIQYF. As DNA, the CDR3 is TGTGCCAGCAGCCGGGACAGGGGGATGGTGGGTAAAAACATTCAGTACTTC.

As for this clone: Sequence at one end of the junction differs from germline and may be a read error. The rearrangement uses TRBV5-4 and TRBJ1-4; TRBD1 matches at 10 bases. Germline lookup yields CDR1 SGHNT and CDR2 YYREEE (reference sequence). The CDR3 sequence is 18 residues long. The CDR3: CASSLDVPGQGRGEKLFF. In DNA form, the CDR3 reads TGTGCCAGCAGTTTGGATGTACCGGGACAGGGGAGGGGTGAAAAACTGTTTTTT.

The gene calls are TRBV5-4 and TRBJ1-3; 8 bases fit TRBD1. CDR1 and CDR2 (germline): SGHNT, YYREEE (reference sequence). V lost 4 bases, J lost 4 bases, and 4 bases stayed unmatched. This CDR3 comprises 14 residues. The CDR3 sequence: CASSTGGSGNTIYF. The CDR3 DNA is TGTGCCAGCAGCACAGGGGGGTCGGGAAACACCATATATTTT. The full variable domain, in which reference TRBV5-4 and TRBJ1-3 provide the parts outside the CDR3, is ETGVTQSPTHLIKTRGQQVTLRCSSQSGHNTVSWYQQALGQGPQFIFQYYREEENGRGNFPPRFSGLQFPNYSSELNVNALELDDSALYLCASSTGGSGNTIYFGEGSWLTVV.

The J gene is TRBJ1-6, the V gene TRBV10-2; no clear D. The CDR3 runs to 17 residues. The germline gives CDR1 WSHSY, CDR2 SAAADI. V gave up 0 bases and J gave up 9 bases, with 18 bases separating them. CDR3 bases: TGCGCCAGCAGTGAGTCGACTCGGGAGGGAATGCGTTCACCCCTCCACTTT. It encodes CASSESTREGMRSPLHF.

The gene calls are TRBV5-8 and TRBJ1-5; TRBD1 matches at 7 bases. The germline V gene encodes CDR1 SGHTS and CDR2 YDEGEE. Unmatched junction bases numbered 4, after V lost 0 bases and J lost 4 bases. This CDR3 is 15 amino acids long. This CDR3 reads CASSLVRGQNQPQHF. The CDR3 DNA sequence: TGTGCCAGCAGCTTGGTTAGGGGGCAAAATCAGCCCCAGCATTTT.

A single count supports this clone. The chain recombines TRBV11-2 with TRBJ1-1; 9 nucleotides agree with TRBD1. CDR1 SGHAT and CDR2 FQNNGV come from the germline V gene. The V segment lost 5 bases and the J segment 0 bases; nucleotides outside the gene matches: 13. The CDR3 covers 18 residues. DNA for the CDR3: TGTGCCAGCAGCCCGGGGGGGACAGGGTTTGGGATGAACACTGAAGCTTTCTTT. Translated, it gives CASSPGGTGFGMNTEAFF.

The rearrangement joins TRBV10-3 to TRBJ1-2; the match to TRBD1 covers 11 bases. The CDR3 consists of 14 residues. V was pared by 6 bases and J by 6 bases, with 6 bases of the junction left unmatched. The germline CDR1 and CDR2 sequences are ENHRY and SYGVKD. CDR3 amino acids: CAISPGQGVHGYTF. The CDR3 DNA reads TGTGCCATCAGCCCGGGACAGGGGGTTCATGGCTACACCTTC.

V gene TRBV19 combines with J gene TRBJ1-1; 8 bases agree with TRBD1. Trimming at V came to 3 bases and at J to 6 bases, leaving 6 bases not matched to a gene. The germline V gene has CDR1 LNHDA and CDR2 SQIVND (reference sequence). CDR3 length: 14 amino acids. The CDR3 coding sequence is TGTGCCAGTAGTATTGTGACAGGGGACGCTGAAGCTTTCTTT. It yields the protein CASSIVTGDAEAFF.

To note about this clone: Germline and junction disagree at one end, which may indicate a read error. CDR3 in DNA: TGTGCCAGCACCGAAGGGTTATCGACAGGTTACTATGGCCACACCTTC. This gives the protein CASTEGLSTGYYGHTF. The rearrangement joins TRBV2 to TRBJ1-2; maybe TRBD1 (6 bases). The CDR3 has 16 residues. Germline lookup yields CDR1 SNHLY and CDR2 FYNNEI.

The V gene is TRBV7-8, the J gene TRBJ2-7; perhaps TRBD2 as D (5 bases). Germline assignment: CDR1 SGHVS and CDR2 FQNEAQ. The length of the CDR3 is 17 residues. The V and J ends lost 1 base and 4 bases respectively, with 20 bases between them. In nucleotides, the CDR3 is TGTGCCAGCAGCTTAGTATTGAGGAGTCGGAGACTATACGAGCAGTACTTC. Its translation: CASSLVLRSRRLYEQYF.

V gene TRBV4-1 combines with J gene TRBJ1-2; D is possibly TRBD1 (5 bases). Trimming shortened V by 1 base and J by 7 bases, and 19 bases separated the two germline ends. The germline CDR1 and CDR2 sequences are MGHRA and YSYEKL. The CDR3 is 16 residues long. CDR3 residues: CASSQGGGGGSGGYTF. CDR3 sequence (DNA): TGCGCCAGCAGCCAAGGGGGCGGTGGGGGGAGTGGTGGCTACACCTTC.